The sequence of this TCR beta chain was determined in a study of PD-1 blockade in mismatch repair-deficient tumors. The CDR3 spans 15 residues. V lost 5 bases and J 0 bases, leaving 15 bases between the germline ends. Germline CDR1 reads SGHNT; CDR2 reads YYREEE (reference sequence). Profiling relied on immunoSEQ multiplex PCR, and the TCRdb table lists in-frame clones only, not all of them. The data hold about 51,000 clones, with 81% observed a single time. All patients were mismatch repair deficient, assessed by either PCR or immunohistochemistry. The V call is TRBV5-4, the J call TRBJ2-7, with D perhaps TRBD1 (6 bases). The sequencing used peripheral blood, collected approximately 18 weeks after starting pembrolizumab. The receptor comes from an adult with mismatch repair-deficient cancer. The DNA of the CDR3 is TGTGCCAGCAGTGGCGTGGGACAAATCTCCTACGAGCAGTACTTC. It codes for CASSGVGQISYEQYF.